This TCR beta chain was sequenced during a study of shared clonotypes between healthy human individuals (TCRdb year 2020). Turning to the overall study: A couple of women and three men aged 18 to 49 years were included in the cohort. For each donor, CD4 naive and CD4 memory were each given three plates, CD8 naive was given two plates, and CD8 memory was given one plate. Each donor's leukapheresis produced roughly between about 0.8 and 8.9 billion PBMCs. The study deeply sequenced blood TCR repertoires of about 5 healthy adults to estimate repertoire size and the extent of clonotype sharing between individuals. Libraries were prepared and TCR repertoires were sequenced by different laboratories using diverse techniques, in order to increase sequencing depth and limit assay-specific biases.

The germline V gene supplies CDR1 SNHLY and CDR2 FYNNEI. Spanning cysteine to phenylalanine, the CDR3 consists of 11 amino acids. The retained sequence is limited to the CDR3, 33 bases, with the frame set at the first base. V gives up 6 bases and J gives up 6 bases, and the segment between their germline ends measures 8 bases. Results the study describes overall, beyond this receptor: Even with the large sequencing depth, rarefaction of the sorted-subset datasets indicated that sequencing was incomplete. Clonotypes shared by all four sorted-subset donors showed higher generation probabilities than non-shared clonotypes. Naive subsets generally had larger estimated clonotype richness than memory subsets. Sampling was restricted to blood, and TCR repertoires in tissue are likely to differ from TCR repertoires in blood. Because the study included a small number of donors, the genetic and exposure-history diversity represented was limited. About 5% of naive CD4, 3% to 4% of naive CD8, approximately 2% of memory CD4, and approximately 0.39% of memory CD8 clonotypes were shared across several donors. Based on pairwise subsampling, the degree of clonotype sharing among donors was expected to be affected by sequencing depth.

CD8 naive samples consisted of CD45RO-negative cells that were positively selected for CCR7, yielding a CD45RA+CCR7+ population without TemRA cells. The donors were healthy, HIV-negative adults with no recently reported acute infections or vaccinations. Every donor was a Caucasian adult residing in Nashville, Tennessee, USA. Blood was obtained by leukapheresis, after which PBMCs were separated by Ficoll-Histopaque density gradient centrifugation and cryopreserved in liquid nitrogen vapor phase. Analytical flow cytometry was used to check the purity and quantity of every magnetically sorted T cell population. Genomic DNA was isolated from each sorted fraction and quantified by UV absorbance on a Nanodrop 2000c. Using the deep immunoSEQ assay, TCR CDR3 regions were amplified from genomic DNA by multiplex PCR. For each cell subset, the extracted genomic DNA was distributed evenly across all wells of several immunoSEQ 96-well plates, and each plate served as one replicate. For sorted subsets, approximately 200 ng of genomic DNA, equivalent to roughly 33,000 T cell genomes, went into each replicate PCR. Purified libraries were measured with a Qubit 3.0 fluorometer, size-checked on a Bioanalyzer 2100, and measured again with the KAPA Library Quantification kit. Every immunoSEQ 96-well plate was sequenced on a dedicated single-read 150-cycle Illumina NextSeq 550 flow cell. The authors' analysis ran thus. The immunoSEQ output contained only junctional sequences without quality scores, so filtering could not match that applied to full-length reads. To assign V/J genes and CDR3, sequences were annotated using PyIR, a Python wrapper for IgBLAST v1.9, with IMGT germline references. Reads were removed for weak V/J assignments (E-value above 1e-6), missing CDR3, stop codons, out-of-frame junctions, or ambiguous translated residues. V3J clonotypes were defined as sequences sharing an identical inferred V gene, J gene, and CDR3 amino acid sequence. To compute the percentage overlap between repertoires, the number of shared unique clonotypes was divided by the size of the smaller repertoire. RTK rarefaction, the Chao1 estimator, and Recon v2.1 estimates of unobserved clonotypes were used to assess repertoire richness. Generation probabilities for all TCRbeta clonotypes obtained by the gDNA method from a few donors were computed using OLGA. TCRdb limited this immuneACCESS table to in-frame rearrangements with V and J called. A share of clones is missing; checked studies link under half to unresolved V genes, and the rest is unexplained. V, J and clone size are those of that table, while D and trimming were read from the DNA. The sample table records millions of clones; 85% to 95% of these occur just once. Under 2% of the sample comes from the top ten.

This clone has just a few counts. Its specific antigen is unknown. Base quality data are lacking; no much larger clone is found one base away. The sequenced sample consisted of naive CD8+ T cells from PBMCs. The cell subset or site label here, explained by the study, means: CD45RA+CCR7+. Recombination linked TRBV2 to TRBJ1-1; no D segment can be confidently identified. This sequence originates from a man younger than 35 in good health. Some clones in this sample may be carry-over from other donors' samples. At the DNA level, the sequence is TGTGCCAGCAGGATCTCCTCTGAAGCTTTCTTT. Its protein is CASRISSEAFF.